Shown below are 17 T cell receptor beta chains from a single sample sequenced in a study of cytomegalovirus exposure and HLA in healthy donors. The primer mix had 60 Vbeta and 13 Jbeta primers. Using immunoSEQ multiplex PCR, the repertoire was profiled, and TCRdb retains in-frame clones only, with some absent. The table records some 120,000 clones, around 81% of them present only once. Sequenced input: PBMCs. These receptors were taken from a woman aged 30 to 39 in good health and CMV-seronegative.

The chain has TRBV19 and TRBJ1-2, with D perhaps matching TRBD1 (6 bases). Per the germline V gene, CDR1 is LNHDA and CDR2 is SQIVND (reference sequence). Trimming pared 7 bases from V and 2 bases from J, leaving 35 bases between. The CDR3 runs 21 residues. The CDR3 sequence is CASTDSRGRGEVNNLNYGYTF. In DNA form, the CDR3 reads TGTGCCAGTACCGACAGTAGGGGCAGGGGCGAAGTCAACAACCTAAACTATGGCTACACCTTC.

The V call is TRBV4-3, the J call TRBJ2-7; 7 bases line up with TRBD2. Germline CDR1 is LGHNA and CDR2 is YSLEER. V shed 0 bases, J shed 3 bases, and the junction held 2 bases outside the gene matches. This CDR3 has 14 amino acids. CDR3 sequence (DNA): TGCGCCAGCAGCCAAGATTCTAGCGGCTACGAGCAGTACTTC. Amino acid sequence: CASSQDSSGYEQYF.

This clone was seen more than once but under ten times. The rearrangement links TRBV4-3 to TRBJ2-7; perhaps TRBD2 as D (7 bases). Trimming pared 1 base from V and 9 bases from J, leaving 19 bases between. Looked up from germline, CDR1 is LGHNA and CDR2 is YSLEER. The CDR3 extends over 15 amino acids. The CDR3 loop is CASSQVGGGPMRQYF. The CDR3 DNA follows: TGCGCCAGCAGCCAAGTCGGCGGGGGCCCGATGCGGCAGTACTTC.

Written as DNA, the CDR3 is TGTGCCACCAGCAACTGGACAGGGGAAACTTCACCCCTCCACTTT. Translating it yields CATSNWTGETSPLHF. The chain couples TRBV15 to TRBJ1-6; 9 bases are shared with TRBD1. With 4 bases clipped from V and 9 bases from J, the junction kept 7 bases outside the gene matches. The CDR3 consists of 15 residues. Per germline, CDR1 LNHNV and CDR2 YYDKDF (reference sequence).

The CDR3 sequence: CASTNRDRVDEKLFF. The DNA of the CDR3 is TGTGCCAGCACCAACCGGGACAGGGTTGATGAAAAACTGTTTTTT. The rearrangement uses TRBV7-8 and TRBJ1-4; 9 nucleotides agree with TRBD1. Looked up from germline, CDR1 is SGHVS and CDR2 is FQNEAQ. After removal of 7 bases from V and 6 bases from J, the junction contained 9 bases not matched to a gene. This CDR3 has 15 amino acids.

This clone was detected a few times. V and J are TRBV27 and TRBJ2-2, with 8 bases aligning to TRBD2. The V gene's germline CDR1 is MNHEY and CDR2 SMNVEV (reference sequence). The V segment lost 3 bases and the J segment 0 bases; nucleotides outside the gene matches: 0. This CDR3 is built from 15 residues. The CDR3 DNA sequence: TGTGCCAGCAGTTTTAGCGGGGCGAACACCGGGGAGCTGTTTTTT. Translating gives CASSFSGANTGELFF.

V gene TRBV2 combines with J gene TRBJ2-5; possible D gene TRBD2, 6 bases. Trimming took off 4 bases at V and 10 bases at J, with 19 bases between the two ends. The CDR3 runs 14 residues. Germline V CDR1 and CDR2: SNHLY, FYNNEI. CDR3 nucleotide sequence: TGTGCCAGCAGTGGGACACGGGGGTCTGGGGACCAGTACTTC. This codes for CASSGTRGSGDQYF. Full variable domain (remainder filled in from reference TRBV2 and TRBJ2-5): EPEVTQTPSHQVTQMGQEVILRCVPISNHLYFYWYRQILGQKVEFLVSFYNNEISEKSEIFDDQFSVERPDGSNFTLKIRSTKLEDSAMYFCASSGTRGSGDQYFGPGTRLLVL.

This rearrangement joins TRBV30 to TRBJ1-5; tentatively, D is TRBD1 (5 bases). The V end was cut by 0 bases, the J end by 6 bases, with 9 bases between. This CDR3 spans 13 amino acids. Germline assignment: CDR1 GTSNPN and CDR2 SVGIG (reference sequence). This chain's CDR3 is CAWSVEGAQPQHF. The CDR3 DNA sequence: TGTGCCTGGAGTGTGGAAGGGGCTCAGCCCCAGCATTTT.

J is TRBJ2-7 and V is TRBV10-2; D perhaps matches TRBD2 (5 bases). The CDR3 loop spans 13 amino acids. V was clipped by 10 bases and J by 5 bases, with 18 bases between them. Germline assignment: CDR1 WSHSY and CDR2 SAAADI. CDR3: CATSRGPGDEQYF. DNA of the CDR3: TGCGCCACCTCCCGGGGTCCCGGGGACGAGCAGTACTTC.

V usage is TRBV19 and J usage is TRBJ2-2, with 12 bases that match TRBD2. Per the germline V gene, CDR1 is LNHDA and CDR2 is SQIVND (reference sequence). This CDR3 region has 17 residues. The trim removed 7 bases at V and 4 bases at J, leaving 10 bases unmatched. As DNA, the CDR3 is TGTGCCAGTAAACCAATTTCGGGACTAGCGGGCACCGGGGAGCTGTTTTTT. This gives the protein CASKPISGLAGTGELFF. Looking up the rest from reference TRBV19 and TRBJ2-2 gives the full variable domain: DGGITQSPKYLFRKEGQNVTLSCEQNLNHDAMYWYRQDPGQGLRLIYYSQIVNDFQKGDIAEGYSVSREKKESFPLTVTSAQKNPTAFYLCASKPISGLAGTGELFFGEGSRLTVL.

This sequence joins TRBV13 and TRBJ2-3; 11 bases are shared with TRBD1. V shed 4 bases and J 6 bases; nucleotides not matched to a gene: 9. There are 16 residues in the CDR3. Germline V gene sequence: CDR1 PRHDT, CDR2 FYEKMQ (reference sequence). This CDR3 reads CASSSPDRGLTDTQYF. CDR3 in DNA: TGTGCCAGCAGCTCACCGGACAGGGGGCTGACTGATACGCAGTATTTT.

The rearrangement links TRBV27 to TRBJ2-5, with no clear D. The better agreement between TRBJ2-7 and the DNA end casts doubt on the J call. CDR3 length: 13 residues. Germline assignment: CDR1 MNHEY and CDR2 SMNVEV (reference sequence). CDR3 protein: CASSLSWAYEQYF. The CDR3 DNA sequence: TGTGCCAGCAGTTTAAGTTGGGCCTACGAGCAGTACTTC.

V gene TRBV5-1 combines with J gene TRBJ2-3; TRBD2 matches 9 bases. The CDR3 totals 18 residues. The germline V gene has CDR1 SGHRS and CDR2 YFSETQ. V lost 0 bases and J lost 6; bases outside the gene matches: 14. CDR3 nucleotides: TGCGCCAGCAGCTTGGGATCTAGCGGGATAGGTAGAGCTGATACGCAGTATTTT. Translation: CASSLGSSGIGRADTQYF.

The CDR3 DNA reads TGTGCCAGCAGCCTACAGGTCCTCACAGATACGCAGTATTTT. Translation gives CASSLQVLTDTQYF. The rearrangement joins TRBV7-9 to TRBJ2-3; D perhaps matches TRBD1 (5 bases). The germline V and J ends were trimmed by 5 bases and 2 bases, with 11 bases remaining between them. Germline V gene sequence: CDR1 SEHNR, CDR2 FQNEAQ (reference sequence). The CDR3 runs 14 residues.

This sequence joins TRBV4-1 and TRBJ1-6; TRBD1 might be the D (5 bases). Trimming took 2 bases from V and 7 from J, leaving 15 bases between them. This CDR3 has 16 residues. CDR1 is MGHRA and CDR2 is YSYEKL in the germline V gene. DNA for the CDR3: TGCGCCAGCAGCCAACCCCTTAGCAGGGTAAATTCACCCCTCCACTTT. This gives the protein CASSQPLSRVNSPLHF.

The DNA of the CDR3 is TGTGCCAGCAGTTGGTCGGGACTAGTCGTTGAGCAGTTCTTC. Its translation is CASSWSGLVVEQFF. The rearrangement links TRBV6-5 to TRBJ2-1, with 8 bases identical to TRBD2. Germline assignment: CDR1 MNHEY and CDR2 SVGAGI. Trimming at V came to 4 bases and at J to 9 bases, leaving 8 bases not matched to a gene. This CDR3 comprises 14 residues.

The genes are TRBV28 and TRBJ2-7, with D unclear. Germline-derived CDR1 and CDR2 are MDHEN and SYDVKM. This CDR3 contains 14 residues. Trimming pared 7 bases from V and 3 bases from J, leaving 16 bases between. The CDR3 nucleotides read TGTGCCAGCACTTACGGGTTCGGGTACTACGAGCAGTACTTC. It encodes CASTYGFGYYEQYF.